This passage covers 16 T cell receptor beta chains from one sample sequenced in a study of identical twins. Via MiXCR, TCRdb re-called the 5' RACE reads, giving one row per CDR3 protein. The table records about 530,000 distinct CDR3 sequences, roughly 15% of them present only once. The same sample was also studied in work on yellow fever vaccine responses in identical twins.

Sequences were obtained from CD4+ T cells sorted from blood. The receptors come from a woman younger than 35 in good health.

The DNA for the CDR3 is TGCAGTGCCTATAGACAGCGAGTCGAGAATGAGCAGTTCTTC. Translation: CSAYRQRVENEQFF. The rearrangement uses TRBV20-1 and TRBJ2-1, with D tentatively TRBD1 (5 bases). The CDR3 is made up of 14 amino acids. Germline V lookup: CDR1 DFQATT, CDR2 SNEGSKA (reference sequence). V lost 6 bases and J 7 bases, leaving 19 bases between the germline ends.

This clonotype was seen only a few times. This chain connects TRBV5-1 to TRBJ1-1; 7 nucleotides align to TRBD1. J was trimmed by 0 bases and V by 2 bases; bases with no gene match: 13. This CDR3 is 18 amino acids long. Germline values: CDR1 SGHRS, CDR2 YFSETQ. The CDR3 spells CASSLLNRGGVMNTEAFF. DNA for the CDR3: TGCGCCAGCAGCTTACTTAACAGGGGAGGGGTAATGAACACTGAAGCTTTCTTT.

The chain uses TRBV28 and TRBJ2-2, with D maybe TRBD1 (5 bases). V lost 6 bases and J lost 6, with 17 bases in between. Germline V lookup: CDR1 MDHEN, CDR2 SYDVKM. The CDR3 sequence is 15 residues long. In nucleotides, the CDR3 is TGTGCCAGCAGCAACCCGGTGGCAGGGTCCGGGGAGCTGTTTTTT. It codes for CASSNPVAGSGELFF.

V gene TRBV10-3 combines with J gene TRBJ2-5; 7 nucleotides line up with TRBD1. CDR1 and CDR2 (germline): ENHRY, SYGVKD. V gave up 6 bases and J gave up 0 bases; unmatched junction bases: 4. The CDR3 extends over 14 amino acids. The chain's CDR3 is CAIRGTADQETQYF. The CDR3 nucleotides read TGTGCCATCAGGGGGACAGCCGACCAAGAGACCCAGTACTTC.

CDR3 residues: CASSHGLAGNTGELFF. Here the CDR3 DNA reads TGTGCCAGCAGCCATGGACTAGCGGGTAACACCGGGGAGCTGTTTTTT. V usage is TRBV3-1 and J usage is TRBJ2-2; 11 nucleotides line up with TRBD2. There are 16 residues in the CDR3. Germline V CDR1 and CDR2: LGHDT, YNNKEL (reference sequence). V lost 3 bases to trimming and J lost 2 bases; unmatched junction nucleotides: 2.

This clonotype was picked up a small number of times. The chain uses TRBV10-3 and TRBJ2-7; D gene unclear. Per germline, CDR1 ENHRY and CDR2 SYGVKD. The CDR3 covers 13 residues. V was pared by 7 bases and J by 7 bases, with 17 bases between. The CDR3 region is CAITNGPREEQYF. As DNA, the CDR3 is TGTGCCATCACCAACGGGCCTCGTGAGGAGCAGTACTTC.

The chain couples TRBV11-2 to TRBJ2-1; D might be TRBD1 (5 bases). The germline V gene encodes CDR1 SGHAT and CDR2 FQNNGV. Trimming pared 1 base from V and 0 bases from J, leaving 16 bases between. CDR3 length: 18 residues. The CDR3, as DNA: TGTGCCAGCAGCTTAGGAGGTAGGGGTAGTTTCTCCTACAATGAGCAGTTCTTC. Translation: CASSLGGRGSFSYNEQFF.

The V gene is TRBV6-2 or TRBV6-3, the J gene TRBJ2-5, with TRBD1 matching 8 bases. Germline V lookup: CDR1 MNHEY, CDR2 SVGEGT. This CDR3 comprises 16 residues. V gave up 0 bases and J gave up 1 base; unmatched junction bases: 4. This CDR3 is CASSYSGQGAQETQYF. The CDR3 DNA follows: TGTGCCAGCAGTTACTCAGGACAGGGCGCCCAAGAGACCCAGTACTTC.

This clonotype has just a few counts. The gene calls are TRBV12-3 or TRBV12-4 and TRBJ2-2, with 7 bases matching TRBD1. J was trimmed by 4 bases and V by 6 bases; bases with no gene match: 5. This CDR3 is 14 amino acids long. The DNA for the CDR3 is TGTGCCAGCAGGGTAGGGGGCGGCACCGGGGAGCTGTTTTTT. Translation: CASRVGGGTGELFF.

This clonotype came up a few times. The V call is TRBV29-1, the J call TRBJ1-2; 9 nucleotides line up with TRBD1. The CDR3 extends over 15 amino acids. Germline V CDR1 and CDR2: SQVTM, ANQGSEA. The J segment lost 4 bases and the V segment lost 1 base, leaving 7 bases of the junction unmatched. The CDR3 region is CSVEAYRGQSYGYTF. The DNA of the CDR3 is TGCAGCGTTGAAGCGTACAGGGGGCAGAGCTATGGCTACACCTTC.

The chain links TRBV4-2 to TRBJ1-4; D might be TRBD1 (5 bases). The germline V gene encodes CDR1 LGHNA and CDR2 YNFKEQ. The CDR3 loop spans 14 amino acids. Trimming shortened V by 6 bases and J by 5 bases, and 13 bases separated the two germline ends. This CDR3 reads CASRRTGQNEKLFF. The CDR3 coding sequence is TGTGCCAGCAGGCGGACGGGGCAAAATGAAAAACTGTTTTTT.

This clonotype has just a few counts. J is TRBJ2-1 and V is TRBV10-2; weak D call: TRBD2 (5 bases). Germline assignment: CDR1 WSHSY and CDR2 SAAADI. The CDR3 has 10 residues. V was shortened by 8 bases and J by 9 bases, with 8 bases between the two germline ends. CDR3 DNA: TGCGCCAGCGAGGGAGTTGAGCAGTTCTTC. It codes for CASEGVEQFF.

The CDR3 DNA follows: TGCAGTGCCCAACTAGCGCAAGTCACAGATACGCAGTATTTT. Translation: CSAQLAQVTDTQYF. The rearrangement uses TRBV20-1 and TRBJ2-3, with 7 bases that match TRBD2. The V gene end was trimmed by 6 bases and the J gene end by 2 bases; junction bases not matched to a gene: 8. The CDR3 length is 14 residues. CDR1 and CDR2 from the germline V gene are DFQATT and SNEGSKA (reference sequence).

This sequence joins TRBV20-1 and TRBJ2-1, with D uncertain. Trimming removed 0 bases at V and 8 bases at J, with 8 bases between. This CDR3 region has 12 residues. The germline V gene encodes CDR1 DFQATT and CDR2 SNEGSKA (reference sequence). CDR3 DNA sequence: TGCAGTGCTAGAGATAAGGTTCATGAGCAGTTCTTC. It specifies CSARDKVHEQFF.

The V and J genes are TRBV20-1 and TRBJ2-7, with 7 bases identical to TRBD1. J was trimmed by 9 bases and V by 3 bases; bases with no gene match: 8. Per the germline V gene, CDR1 is DFQATT and CDR2 is SNEGSKA (reference sequence). The CDR3 loop spans 12 amino acids. CDR3 protein: CSASPDRVGQYV. The CDR3 DNA reads TGCAGTGCTAGCCCCGACAGGGTGGGGCAGTACGTC.

In its sample, this clonotype was seen a few times. This chain uses TRBV5-6 with TRBJ1-2; TRBD1 is a possible D gene (5 bases). V gave up 6 bases and J gave up 8 bases, with 17 bases separating them. The CDR3 sequence is 13 residues long. CDR1 and CDR2 (germline): SGHDT, YYEEEE. This CDR3 is CASIMDGTEGYTF. In nucleotides, the CDR3 is TGTGCCAGCATCATGGACGGGACTGAAGGCTACACCTTC.